The source of this T cell receptor (beta chain) is a study of cytotoxic CD8 clonotypes in ibrutinib-treated CLL. General study results and limits: Baseline clonality, above age-matched healthy donor levels, tracked circulating CD8+ T-cell counts.

V lost 2 bases, J lost 6 bases, and 7 bases stayed unmatched. The CDR3 consists of 15 residues. Germline-derived CDR1 and CDR2 are SGHTA and FQGNSA. Sequencing was performed with immunoSEQ multiplex PCR; in TCRdb, only in-frame clones are kept and a portion is missing. The sample holds 50,000 to 70,000 clones, nearly 55% seen once. As for this clone: What it binds is unknown.

The source material was PBMCs, sampled at disease progression, from a patient treated with ibrutinib. V gene TRBV7-2 combines with J gene TRBJ2-7; the match to TRBD2 covers 10 bases. The sequence was collected from a human donor with chronic lymphocytic leukemia. DNA for the CDR3: TGTGCCAGCAGCTTAACAGCGGGGGGGCAGGTCGAGCAGTACTTC. This gives the protein CASSLTAGGQVEQYF.